A selection of T cell receptor beta chains follows, all from one sample in a study of T cell changes during pregnancy in multiple sclerosis. Clones were read by immunoSEQ multiplex PCR, and TCRdb kept only the in-frame ones, dropping some. The sample records approximately 100,000 clones, approximately 89% being singletons. This material consisted of peripheral blood, taken after pregnancy. The receptors derive from a female donor with multiple sclerosis, enrolled in a pregnancy study. The CDR3 runs from the conserved cysteine through the conserved F or W. A D gene is named only where the DNA matches it firmly. Clone size appears in some rows only: once, few, many, or a class for an expanded clone.

v_call	d_call	j_call	clone_size	cdr3_nt	cdr3_aa
TRBV7-9	NA	TRBJ1-2	NA	TGTGCCAGCAGCCCCGAGGGTGACTATGGCTACACCTTC	CASSPEGDYGYTF
TRBV5-1	TRBD2	TRBJ2-5	NA	TGCGCCAGCAGCTTCCCCGGTGGGGGGGTAGAGACCCAGTACTTC	CASSFPGGGVETQYF
TRBV7-9	TRBD2	TRBJ2-1	NA	TGTGCCAGCGTTCTTGGGACTAGCTTTTACAATGAGCAGTTCTTC	CASVLGTSFYNEQFF
TRBV6-5	NA	TRBJ2-7	NA	TGTGCCAGCAGTTACTCGAGTGACGAGCAGTACTTC	CASSYSSDEQYF
TRBV27	NA	TRBJ2-4	NA	TGTGCCAGCAGCTCTACCGGCATTCAGTACTTC	CASSSTGIQYF
TRBV7-3	TRBD2	TRBJ2-1	NA	TGTGCCAGCAGCCCCGGGACTAGCGGTTACAATGAGCAGTTCTTC	CASSPGTSGYNEQFF
TRBV5-6	NA	TRBJ2-7	NA	TGTGCCAGCAGCTTGAGGGGGTACGAGCAGTACTTC	CASSLRGYEQYF
TRBV5-1	TRBD1	TRBJ1-1	NA	TGCGCCAGCAGCAACCGGGACAGGGAGAACACTGAAGCTTTCTTT	CASSNRDRENTEAFF
TRBV13	NA	TRBJ1-4	NA	TGTGCCAGCAGCTTAAGGCAGGGAAGAGGTGAAAAACTGTTTTTT	CASSLRQGRGEKLFF
TRBV10-3	NA	TRBJ1-4	NA	TGTGCCATCAGCCAGTCCAAAGCAACTAATGAAAAACTGTTTTTT	CAISQSKATNEKLFF
TRBV19	TRBD1	TRBJ2-7	NA	TGTGCCAGTAGTCGGGTGGGTCCGGGACAGGGGCTATCCTACGAGCAGTACTTC	CASSRVGPGQGLSYEQYF
TRBV6-1	NA	TRBJ1-2	NA	TGTGCCAGCAGTGAAGACACAGGCGGCTACACCTTC	CASSEDTGGYTF
TRBV5-8	NA	TRBJ1-1	NA	TGTGCCAGCAGCTTGGGGCCGCAGACTGAAGCTTTCTTT	CASSLGPQTEAFF
TRBV19	TRBD1	TRBJ2-7	few	TGTGCCAGTAGTACCCGGGACAGGTATGAGCAGTACTTC	CASSTRDRYEQYF
TRBV6-5	NA	TRBJ1-2	NA	TGTGCCAGCTTAGTTAGAGGTGGCTACACCTTC	CASLVRGGYTF
TRBV19	NA	TRBJ1-2	NA	TGTGCCAGTAGTCTAGAGGGGCCCGCTGGCACCTTC	CASSLEGPAGTF
TRBV10-3	NA	TRBJ2-1	NA	TGTGCCATCACCGCTACAGCGGGTTATACCTACAATGAGCAGTTCTTC	CAITATAGYTYNEQFF
TRBV25-1	TRBD1	TRBJ1-1	NA	TGTGCCAGCAGCCCAGGGGGAAGGGGCACTGAAGCTTTCTTT	CASSPGGRGTEAFF
TRBV4-1	TRBD2	TRBJ2-7	NA	TGCGCCAGCAGCCAAGAAGAGCGGGGGGGGTACTACGAGCAGTACTTC	CASSQEERGGYYEQYF
TRBV10-3	NA	TRBJ2-7	many	TGTGCCATCAGCAAAACCTACGAGCAGTACTTC	CAISKTYEQYF
TRBV20-1	NA	TRBJ1-2	NA	TGCAGTGCTCCCTTCCACACCTTC	CSAPFHTF
TRBV6-6	NA	TRBJ2-1	NA	TGTGCCAGCAGGCTAGCGAATGAGCAGTTCTTC	CASRLANEQFF
TRBV19	NA	TRBJ2-6	NA	TGTGCCAGCCTAACCTCTGGGGCCAACGTCCTGACTTTC	CASLTSGANVLTF
TRBV5-4	NA	TRBJ2-6	NA	TGTGCCAGCAGCTTGTTCGGCTCTGGGGCCAACGTCCTGACTTTC	CASSLFGSGANVLTF
TRBV5-4	NA	TRBJ2-1	NA	TGTGCCAGCAACGGGGGAGGAACGAATGAGCAGTTCTTC	CASNGGGTNEQFF
TRBV6-1	NA	TRBJ2-5	NA	TGTGCCAGTTTATTAGGAGCCCAAGAGACCCAGTACTTC	CASLLGAQETQYF
TRBV11-2	TRBD1	TRBJ1-1	NA	TGTGCCAGCAGCTTAGTCCCCGGGACAGGGAGGGGGGCGAGCACTGAAGCTTTCTTT	CASSLVPGTGRGASTEAFF
TRBV19	NA	TRBJ1-4	many	TGTGCCAGTAGTATAGGACAGAGGATTGTTGAAAAACTGTTTTTT	CASSIGQRIVEKLFF
TRBV7-9	TRBD1	TRBJ1-4	NA	TGTGCCAGCAGCTTAGGGGGGACAGATGAAAAACTGTTTTTT	CASSLGGTDEKLFF
TRBV9	NA	TRBJ1-5	once	TGTGCCAGCAGCGTAAGCGGGGTTGAGGGTCAGCCCCAGCATTTT	CASSVSGVEGQPQHF
TRBV7-2	NA	TRBJ2-7	NA	TGTGCCAGCAGCCTGAAGGCGACAGGCTACGAGCAGTACTTC	CASSLKATGYEQYF
TRBV7-6	NA	TRBJ2-7	NA	TGTGCCAGCAGCGTAGAGTCACGGGTTGGCGAGCAGTACTTC	CASSVESRVGEQYF
TRBV5-1	NA	TRBJ1-1	NA	TGCGCCAGCAGCTTGGGGCAGGCGCTATCGAACACTGAAGCTTTCTTT	CASSLGQALSNTEAFF
TRBV11-1	NA	TRBJ2-7	NA	TGTGCCAGCAGCTGGCGCCTAGGGAGCTCCTACGAGCAGTACTTC	CASSWRLGSSYEQYF
TRBV13	TRBD2	TRBJ2-3	NA	TGTGCCAGCAGCTACCCGGGACTAGCGGGGCCCACAGATACGCAGTATTTT	CASSYPGLAGPTDTQYF
TRBV5-4	TRBD2	TRBJ2-1	NA	TGTGCCAGCAGCCAGCAGCTAGCGGGGGGGCCAGAGGAGTTCTTC	CASSQQLAGGPEEFF
TRBV11-1	NA	TRBJ2-3	NA	TGTGCCAGCAGCTGGTCGGGCGGGGTGAATACGCAGTATTTT	CASSWSGGVNTQYF
TRBV14	NA	TRBJ2-2	once	TGTGCCAGCAGCCAAGAGGGCTTGCACACCGGGGAGCTGTTTTTT	CASSQEGLHTGELFF
TRBV30	NA	TRBJ2-5	few	TGTGCCTGGAGTGTAGTGGGCAGGGCGGGGGAGACCCAGTACTTC	CAWSVVGRAGETQYF
TRBV4-2	TRBD2	TRBJ2-5	NA	TGTGCCAGCAGCCAAGCCGGGACTAGACGAGAGACCCAGTACTTC	CASSQAGTRRETQYF
TRBV15	TRBD2	TRBJ2-3	once	TGTGCCACCAGCAGAAGACCCCTAGCGGGGGGCACAGATACGCAGTATTTT	CATSRRPLAGGTDTQYF
TRBV30	TRBD1	TRBJ1-1	NA	TGTGCCTGGGGGGCAGGGGGAAATGAAGCTTTCTTT	CAWGAGGNEAFF
TRBV7-2	NA	TRBJ2-7	NA	TGTGCCAGCAGCTTTGGGACTGGCCTCGAGCAGTACTTC	CASSFGTGLEQYF
TRBV5-6	TRBD1	TRBJ2-3	NA	TGTGGGTCAGGGGGTTTAGGAGATACGCAGTATTTT	CGSGGLGDTQYF
TRBV19	TRBD1	TRBJ1-2	few	TGTGCCAGTGATACCACCGCGACAGGGGCTAACTATGGCTACACCTTC	CASDTTATGANYGYTF
TRBV13	NA	TRBJ1-3	NA	TGTGCCAGCAGCTTAGGCTTGGCAAACACCATATATTTT	CASSLGLANTIYF
TRBV7-9	NA	TRBJ1-2	NA	TGTGCCAGTAGCCTCCCGACAGCCGAAGTTAGTGGCTACACCTTC	CASSLPTAEVSGYTF
TRBV30	TRBD1	TRBJ1-6	NA	TGTGCCTGGAGGGGGGGGACAGGGCCCAATTCACCCCTCCACTTT	CAWRGGTGPNSPLHF
TRBV19	TRBD1	TRBJ1-2	NA	TGTGCCAGTAGTTTTGCCGGGACAGTCTATGGCTACACCTTC	CASSFAGTVYGYTF
TRBV11-2	TRBD1	TRBJ1-6	NA	TGTGCCAGCAGCTTCCGGACAGGGGGTAATTCACCCCTCCACTTT	CASSFRTGGNSPLHF
TRBV5-1	TRBD2	TRBJ2-3	NA	TGCGCCAGCAGGCGGACTAGCGGGGGCACAGATACGCAGTATTTT	CASRRTSGGTDTQYF
TRBV14	NA	TRBJ2-5	NA	TGTGCCAGCAGCCAAGGAGGAGTACGTGCGATATCAGAAGAGACCCAGTACTTC	CASSQGGVRAISEETQYF
TRBV30	TRBD2	TRBJ2-2	NA	TGTGCCTGGTCGATAGCGGGGGATTTGAACACCGGGGAGCTGTTTTTT	CAWSIAGDLNTGELFF
TRBV12-2	NA	TRBJ2-7	NA	TGTGCAAGTCGCTTAGCGTCGGGACAGGGGCCTTTCGCTTCCTACGAGCAGTACTTC	CASRLASGQGPFASYEQYF
TRBV7-6	NA	TRBJ2-3	NA	TGTGCCAGCAGCTTAGAGACAGCACTTAGCACAGATACGCAGTATTTT	CASSLETALSTDTQYF